The present TCR beta chain was sequenced within a study of T cell repertoires in cytomegalovirus infection. Looking at the study overall: CMV epitopes in the study were HLA-C-restricted (recently identified) and HLA-B-restricted (well studied).

In this sample, this clonotype turned up a few times. The antigen remains unidentified. General observations from the study: HLA-C-restricted CMV-specific TCR beta clonotypes were dominant in the ex vivo response. CMV carriers with the relevant HLA were identified by cumulative public TCR beta family frequency.

TCRdb independently ran MiXCR on the reads; one entry per CDR3 protein. The sample carries around 750,000 distinct CDR3 sequences, 30% to 35% recorded once. The clonotype originates from a human donor in good health (CMV status not recorded). Some clones in this sample may be carry-over from other donors' samples. Sequenced material: cultured CD8+ T cells from PBMCs, taken from culture after CMV antigen stimulation.

The CDR3 is CASSLVSDRGETQYF. The CDR3 nucleotides are TGTGCCAGCAGCTTGGTCTCGGACAGGGGAGAGACCCAGTACTTC. The chain joins TRBV5-4 to TRBJ2-5, with TRBD1 matching over 9 bases. The CDR3 is 15 amino acids. The V segment lost 0 bases and the J segment 4 bases; nucleotides outside the gene matches: 4. Germline loops: CDR1 SGHNT, CDR2 YYREEE (reference sequence).